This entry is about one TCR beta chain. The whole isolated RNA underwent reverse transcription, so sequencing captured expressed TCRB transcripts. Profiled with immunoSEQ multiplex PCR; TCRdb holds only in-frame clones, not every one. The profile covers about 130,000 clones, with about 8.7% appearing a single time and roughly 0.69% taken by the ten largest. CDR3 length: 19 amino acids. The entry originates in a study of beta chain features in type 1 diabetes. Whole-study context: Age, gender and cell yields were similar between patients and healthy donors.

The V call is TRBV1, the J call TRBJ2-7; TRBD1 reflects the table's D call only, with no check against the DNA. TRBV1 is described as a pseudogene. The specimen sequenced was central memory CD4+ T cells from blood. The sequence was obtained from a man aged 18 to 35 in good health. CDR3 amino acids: CTSSRIWDRGCWIFYEQYF. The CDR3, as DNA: TGCACCAGCAGCCGAATTTGGGACAGGGGCTGCTGGATTTTCTACGAGCAGTACTTC.